Shown below are 28 T cell receptor beta chains from a single sample sequenced in a study of T cell repertoires and HLA-DP antigens listed by TCRdb under 2018. The method was the immunoSEQ multiplex PCR assay. The immuneACCESS repertoire file appears here via TCRdb, limited to in-frame rearrangements. These files lack a portion of the clones; in checked studies, under half of the deficit traces to unresolved V genes, and the cause of the others is not known. This sample lists some 120,000 clones; around 93% were detected once. About 0.27% of the sample is taken by the ten largest. These TCRs are of unknown antigen specificity. Input material: CD4+ T cells from PBMCs. These receptors originate from a woman between 18 and 29 years old in good health and CMV-seronegative.

The chain carries TRBV18 and TRBJ2-7; a weak D match, TRBD2 (6 bases). CDR3 length equals 14 residues. Germline CDR1 and CDR2: KGHSH and LQKENI. The V end was cut by 2 bases, the J end by 4 bases, with 12 bases between. The CDR3 is CASSPAGLGYEQYF. The CDR3 nucleotides read TGTGCCAGCTCACCAGCGGGGCTGGGGTACGAGCAGTACTTC.

For this clone: This sample also contains other DNA sequences that code for the same CDR3. The gene calls are TRBV18 and TRBJ2-5; tentative D call: TRBD1 (6 bases). From germline, CDR1 is KGHSH and CDR2 LQKENI. The length of the CDR3 is 12 residues. V lost 3 bases to trimming and J lost 5 bases, with 7 bases between them. CDR3 DNA: TGTGCCAGCTCACCTCAGGGGGAGACCCAGTACTTC. Translating it yields CASSPQGETQYF.

The V gene is TRBV7-9, the J gene TRBJ2-5; no clear D. CDR3 length: 14 residues. Germline V gene data show CDR1 as SEHNR and CDR2 as FQNEAQ (reference sequence). V was trimmed by 7 bases and J by 2 bases, leaving 14 bases between them. CDR3 loop: CASTPEGRQETQYF. The CDR3, as DNA: TGTGCCAGCACGCCTGAAGGAAGACAAGAGACCCAGTACTTC.

V is TRBV28 and J is TRBJ2-5, with unresolved D. The V gene's germline CDR1 is MDHEN and CDR2 SYDVKM. V lost 7 bases and J lost 2, with 11 bases in between. The length of the CDR3 is 13 residues. This chain's CDR3 is CASNGPRQETQYF. For the CDR3, the DNA is TGTGCCAGCAACGGGCCGAGACAAGAGACCCAGTACTTC.

As for this clone: In the same sample, other DNA sequences code for this CDR3. The chain carries TRBV9 and TRBJ2-2; 7 bases are a match to TRBD2. This CDR3 has 15 amino acids. V was pared by 0 bases and J by 5 bases, with 4 bases of the junction left unmatched. The germline V gene encodes CDR1 SGDLS and CDR2 YYNGEE. In DNA, the CDR3 is TGTGCCAGCAGCGTAGTTGCGGGAGCAACCGGGGAGCTGTTTTTT. Its protein is CASSVVAGATGELFF.

Worth noting for this clone: Other DNA sequences in this specimen translate into the identical CDR3. The gene calls are TRBV9 and TRBJ2-7; TRBD2 matches at 9 bases. The germline V gene encodes CDR1 SGDLS and CDR2 YYNGEE. CDR3 length: 15 residues. Unmatched junction bases numbered 3, after V lost 0 bases and J lost 2 bases. The CDR3 DNA is TGTGCCAGCAGCGTAGGGCTAGCGGGAACCTACGAGCAGTACTTC. Amino acids: CASSVGLAGTYEQYF.

The rearrangement joins TRBV11-1 to TRBJ1-1; 7 bases align to TRBD1. With 3 bases clipped from V and 5 bases from J, the junction kept 6 bases outside the gene matches. The CDR3 consists of 14 residues. Germline CDR1 SGHAT, CDR2 FQDESV (reference sequence). As DNA, the CDR3 is TGTGCCAGCAGCTTGACGGGGGACAGAACTGAAGCTTTCTTT. It encodes CASSLTGDRTEAFF. Combining the CDR3 with reference TRBV11-1 and TRBJ1-1 gives the whole variable domain EAEVAQSPRYKITEKSQAVAFWCDPISGHATLYWYRQILGQGPELLVQFQDESVVDDSQLPKDRFSAERLKGVDSTLKIQPAELGDSAMYLCASSLTGDRTEAFFGQGTRLTVV.

This rearrangement joins TRBV19 to TRBJ2-5; possibly TRBD1 for D (5 bases). The germline V gene has CDR1 LNHDA and CDR2 SQIVND (reference sequence). The CDR3 extends over 15 amino acids. V was shortened by 5 bases and J by 5 bases, with 18 bases between the two germline ends. CDR3 sequence (DNA): TGTGCCAGTAGTGATCCGGGCACAGGTCTGGAGACCCAGTACTTC. This sequence encodes CASSDPGTGLETQYF.

The chain is built from TRBV28 and TRBJ2-7; TRBD2 matches at 7 bases. Germline values: CDR1 MDHEN, CDR2 SYDVKM. The CDR3 runs to 14 residues. V trimming: 3 bases; J trimming: 3 bases; junction bases outside the gene matches: 5. The CDR3 nucleotides are TGTGCCAGCAGTTTCTCCGGGACTAACTACGAGCAGTACTTC. It codes for CASSFSGTNYEQYF. The full variable domain, completed using reference TRBV28 and TRBJ2-7, is DVKVTQSSRYLVKRTGEKVFLECVQDMDHENMFWYRQDPGLGLRLIYFSYDVKMKEKGDIPEGYSVSREKKERFSLILESASTNQTSMYLCASSFSGTNYEQYFGPGTRLTVT.

The chain carries TRBV15 and TRBJ2-1; D is uncertain. The CDR3 consists of 12 residues. The germline V gene has CDR1 LNHNV and CDR2 YYDKDF (reference sequence). Between the trimmed V and J ends, which lost 1 base and 7 bases, there was a span of 5 bases. In DNA, the CDR3 is TGTGCCACCAGCAGAGTAAGAAATGAGCAGTTCTTC. The encoded protein is CATSRVRNEQFF. Looking up the rest from reference TRBV15 and TRBJ2-1 gives the full variable domain: DAMVIQNPRYQVTQFGKPVTLSCSQTLNHNVMYWYQQKSSQAPKLLFHYYDKDFNNEADTPDNFQSRRPNTSFCFLDIRSPGLGDTAMYLCATSRVRNEQFFGPGTRLTVL.

V usage is TRBV5-4 and J usage is TRBJ2-7; 11 nucleotides match TRBD1. The germline CDR1 and CDR2 sequences are SGHNT and YYREEE (reference sequence). Trimming took 0 bases from V and 4 from J; bases not matched to a gene: 3. This CDR3 contains 15 residues. The CDR3 spells CASSLGTGGPYEQYV. The CDR3 nucleotides read TGTGCCAGCAGCTTGGGGACAGGGGGCCCTTACGAGCAGTACGTC.

The sample holds a few counts of this clone. The chain links TRBV11-3 to TRBJ2-7, with 7 nucleotides matching TRBD1. Germline V gene data show CDR1 as SGHNT and CDR2 as YENEEA. J lost 0 bases, V lost 5 bases, and 4 bases had no gene match. The CDR3 runs to 14 residues. The CDR3 DNA reads TGTGCCAGCAGCCAAGGGGGCGGCTCCTACGAGCAGTACTTC. Residues: CASSQGGGSYEQYF.

J is TRBJ1-1 and V is TRBV14, with no clear D. Trimming shortened V by 0 bases and J by 4 bases, and 12 bases separated the two germline ends. The V gene's germline CDR1 is SGHDN and CDR2 FVKESK. This CDR3 is built from 15 residues. The CDR3 DNA follows: TGTGCCAGCAGCCAAGATCTTAGGGCCAGCACTGAAGCTTTCTTT. Residues: CASSQDLRASTEAFF.

The chain is built from TRBV6-5 and TRBJ2-1, with TRBD1 matching over 9 bases. The CDR3 is made up of 16 amino acids. Germline V gene data show CDR1 as MNHEY and CDR2 as SVGAGI. Trimming cost V 2 bases and J 5 bases; bases outside gene matches: 7. The CDR3 DNA sequence: TGTGCCAGCAGTTACCCGGGACAGGGAGGTAACAATGAGCAGTTCTTC. Its translation is CASSYPGQGGNNEQFF.

The chain's CDR3 is CASSLEAPRYYGYTF. The CDR3 bases are TGTGCCAGCAGCTTAGAGGCTCCGAGATACTATGGCTACACCTTC. The chain uses TRBV7-9 and TRBJ1-2; D is unclear. The CDR3 totals 15 residues. Trimming cost V 1 base and J 3 bases, with 12 bases left between them. Germline assignment: CDR1 SEHNR and CDR2 FQNEAQ (reference sequence).

This clone appeared a single time. The chain is built from TRBV5-4 and TRBJ2-5; 7 bases agree with TRBD2. Germline V gene data show CDR1 as SGHNT and CDR2 as YYREEE (reference sequence). This CDR3 is built from 15 residues. With V trimmed by 1 base and J by 1 base, 4 bases remained unmatched. The CDR3 loop reads CASSLSGGSQETQYF. CDR3 nucleotides: TGTGCCAGCAGCTTGTCGGGCGGGAGCCAAGAGACCCAGTACTTC.

The V gene is TRBV10-3, the J gene TRBJ2-5; TRBD1 aligns across 9 bases. This CDR3 contains 14 residues. Germline V CDR1 and CDR2: ENHRY, SYGVKD. V shed 6 bases, J shed 2 bases, and the junction held 4 bases outside the gene matches. In nucleotides, the CDR3 is TGTGCCATCAGGGACAGGGGTTCACAAGAGACCCAGTACTTC. It encodes CAIRDRGSQETQYF.

In its sample, this clone was seen once. The chain is built from TRBV18 and TRBJ1-1; 8 bases agree with TRBD1. With V trimmed by 3 bases and J by 6 bases, 6 bases remained unmatched. Germline values: CDR1 KGHSH, CDR2 LQKENI. The CDR3 is made up of 14 amino acids. In DNA, the CDR3 is TGTGCCAGCTCACCTTCTCAGGGGGCGGCTGAAGCTTTCTTT. Residues: CASSPSQGAAEAFF.

The chain recombines TRBV19 with TRBJ1-5, with D perhaps matching TRBD1 (5 bases). Germline CDR1 and CDR2: LNHDA and SQIVND (reference sequence). This CDR3 region has 15 residues. V was cut by 5 bases and J by 8 bases, with 19 bases left in between. The chain's CDR3 is CASSPLPGTVEPQHF. CDR3 DNA sequence: TGTGCCAGTAGTCCTTTACCCGGGACGGTGGAGCCCCAGCATTTT.

The genes are TRBV6-6 and TRBJ1-4; tentative D call: TRBD1 (5 bases). Between the trimmed V and J ends, which lost 6 bases and 8 bases, there was a span of 22 bases. The CDR3 spans 16 residues. CDR1 and CDR2 from the germline V gene are MNHNY and SVGAGI (reference sequence). DNA of the CDR3: TGTGCCAGCAGCCCCCGGCAGGGTCTCTCGGAGGAAAAACTGTTTTTT. Translation: CASSPRQGLSEEKLFF.

The J gene is TRBJ2-2, the V gene TRBV9, with D perhaps matching TRBD1 or TRBD2 (5 bases each). The germline CDR1 and CDR2 sequences are SGDLS and YYNGEE. The CDR3 loop spans 15 amino acids. Trimming left V 4 bases short and J 3 bases short, with 13 bases between. The CDR3 sequence is CASSPRDGDTGELFF. The CDR3 DNA reads as TGTGCCAGCAGCCCCCGGGACGGCGACACCGGGGAGCTGTTTTTT.

The rearrangement links TRBV5-1 to TRBJ2-5, with 7 positions matching TRBD2. TRBJ2-7 matches the DNA end more closely, so the J call is doubtful. Germline-derived CDR1 and CDR2 are SGHRS and YFSETQ. The CDR3 is 15 amino acids. CDR3 nucleotide sequence: TGCGCCAGCAGCTTGATGGGACTACAAACCTACGAGCAGTACTTC. Amino acid sequence: CASSLMGLQTYEQYF.

The V and J genes are TRBV9 and TRBJ2-1; tentatively, D is TRBD1 or TRBD2 (5 bases each). Germline values: CDR1 SGDLS, CDR2 YYNGEE. The V end lost 4 bases, the J end lost 5 bases, and 16 bases lay between the germline ends. The CDR3 has 15 amino acids. The CDR3 spells CASSRTRGADNEQFF. The CDR3 nucleotides read TGTGCCAGCAGCCGAACGAGAGGGGCAGACAATGAGCAGTTCTTC.

J is TRBJ2-3 and V is TRBV30; D uncertain. V lost 1 base and J 3 bases, leaving 8 bases between the germline ends. Germline CDR1 GTSNPN, CDR2 SVGIG (reference sequence). The CDR3 spans 13 residues. CDR3: CAWSARRTDTQYF. CDR3 DNA: TGTGCCTGGAGTGCCAGGAGAACAGATACGCAGTATTTT.

This chain links TRBV5-1 with TRBJ2-2; the match to TRBD2 covers 13 bases. In germline, CDR1 is SGHRS, CDR2 YFSETQ. With 4 bases clipped from V and 4 bases from J, the junction kept 4 bases outside the gene matches. CDR3 length: 16 residues. The CDR3 nucleotides are TGCGCCAGCAGCCCGGGACTAGCGGGGCCCACCGGGGAGCTGTTTTTT. Translated, it gives CASSPGLAGPTGELFF. The complete variable domain, with remaining parts taken from reference TRBV5-1 and TRBJ2-2, reads KAGVTQTPRYLIKTRGQQVTLSCSPISGHRSVSWYQQTPGQGLQFLFEYFSETQRNKGNFPGRFSGRQFSNSRSEMNVSTLELGDSALYLCASSPGLAGPTGELFFGEGSRLTVL.

The chain has TRBV7-8 and TRBJ1-4; D is ambiguous. Between the trimmed V and J ends, which lost 5 bases and 12 bases, there was a span of 10 bases. The germline V gene has CDR1 SGHVS and CDR2 FQNEAQ. CDR3 length: 11 residues. CDR3 nucleotide sequence: TGTGCCAGCAGCCAGAAGTGGGAACTGTTTTTT. It yields the protein CASSQKWELFF.

This clone was picked up one time. CDR3 DNA sequence: TGTGCCAGCAGCTTAAGTTCCGATACGCAGTATTTT. The encoded protein is CASSLSSDTQYF. This chain joins TRBV7-3 and TRBJ2-3; D remains unclear. The CDR3 runs 12 residues. V was shortened by 1 base and J by 6 bases, with 5 bases between the two germline ends. Germline V gives CDR1 SGHTA, CDR2 FQGTGA.

This clone appeared a single time. The CDR3 protein is CASSIGASVRNNEQFF. CDR3 nucleotides: TGTGCCAGTAGTATAGGGGCTAGCGTGAGGAACAATGAGCAGTTCTTC. The V gene is TRBV19, the J gene TRBJ2-1; tentatively, D is TRBD2 (6 bases). In germline, CDR1 is LNHDA, CDR2 SQIVND (reference sequence). The CDR3 has 16 amino acids. V lost 1 base and J 5 bases, leaving 15 bases between the germline ends.